This T cell receptor beta chain was identified during a study of blood T cell repertoires in COVID-19. Across the study: Sources were T cells, B-cell-depleted T cells, or PBMCs; the material itself was cDNA or gDNA.

Assay used: immunoSEQ multiplex PCR; TCRdb lists only in-frame clones, some missing. The table shows over 400,000 clones, with roughly 88% occurring only once. The sample comprised peripheral blood. This TCR was sampled from a woman younger than 45 with active or convalescent COVID-19.

The CDR3 here is CASRSTGSYNQPQHF. The CDR3 DNA reads as TGTGCCAGCAGATCGACAGGGAGTTACAATCAGCCCCAGCATTTT. The chain is built from TRBV28 and TRBJ1-5; the match to TRBD1 covers 7 bases. V shed 6 bases and J 3 bases; nucleotides not matched to a gene: 8. The germline V gene encodes CDR1 MDHEN and CDR2 SYDVKM. CDR3 size: 15 residues.